The 24 T cell receptor beta chains in this list originate from one sample, sequenced in a study of cytomegalovirus exposure and HLA in healthy donors. A multiplex PCR was run with 60 Vbeta primers and 13 Jbeta primers. This table comes from immunoSEQ multiplex PCR, and its TCRdb copy is limited to in-frame clones, with some not included. Of around 190,000 clones listed, more than 70% are singletons. Sequencing used PBMCs. These receptors came from a man between 40 and 49 years old in good health and CMV-seropositive.

The genes are TRBV25-1 and TRBJ2-7, with 8 bases matching TRBD1. Trimming cost V 2 bases and J 5 bases; bases outside gene matches: 14. Germline CDR1 and CDR2: MGHDK and SYGVNS. CDR3 length equals 17 residues. The CDR3 here is CASSEARGRQSKHEQYF. Written as DNA, the CDR3 is TGTGCCAGCAGTGAAGCCAGGGGGCGGCAATCGAAACACGAGCAGTACTTC.

The chain carries TRBV6-1 and TRBJ1-2; D is possibly TRBD1 (6 bases). The CDR3 totals 14 residues. CDR1 and CDR2 from the germline V gene are MNHNS and SASEGT. Trimming took off 4 bases at V and 5 bases at J, with 14 bases between the two ends. In nucleotides, the CDR3 is TGTGCCAGCAGTGTTGAAGGGGGACCGTATGGCTACACCTTC. Its translation is CASSVEGGPYGYTF.

The chain recombines TRBV4-1 with TRBJ1-6; D call uncertain. V was shortened by 0 bases and J by 8 bases, with 14 bases between the two germline ends. This CDR3 region has 16 residues. Germline CDR1 is MGHRA and CDR2 is YSYEKL. The CDR3: CASSQDRVPRDSPLHF. The DNA of the CDR3 is TGCGCCAGCAGCCAAGATCGTGTGCCCCGCGATTCACCCCTCCACTTT.

This chain connects TRBV5-1 to TRBJ2-7; 7 nucleotides line up with TRBD2. The length of the CDR3 is 14 residues. After removal of 4 bases from V and 2 bases from J, the junction contained 6 bases not matched to a gene. Germline values: CDR1 SGHRS, CDR2 YFSETQ. As DNA, the CDR3 is TGCGCCAGCAGCAGGGAGGGATCGACCTACGAGCAGTACTTC. Translation gives CASSREGSTYEQYF.

V is TRBV9 and J is TRBJ2-1, with D unresolved. Trimming removed 4 bases from V and 1 base from J, with 15 bases in between. The CDR3 runs to 16 residues. Germline loops: CDR1 SGDLS, CDR2 YYNGEE. DNA of the CDR3: TGTGCCAGCAGCCTCCCCTCCGGCGGATCCTACAATGAGCAGTTCTTC. Its translation: CASSLPSGGSYNEQFF.

Comment on this clone: Relative to the germline gene, one junction end is altered; a read error may explain this. The chain joins TRBV5-1 to TRBJ2-4, with 8 nucleotides matching TRBD1. This CDR3 has 14 residues. Germline V CDR1 and CDR2: SGHRS, YFSETQ. DNA for the CDR3: TGCGCCAGCAGCCTGGGACAGGCCCAAAACAGTCAGTACTTC. Residues: CASSLGQAQNSQYF.

Comments on this clone: An end of the junction differs from the germline gene, which may be a read error. V and J are TRBV6-6 and TRBJ2-7, with 9 bases matching TRBD1. Germline CDR1 is MNHNY and CDR2 is SVGAGI (reference sequence). The CDR3 contains 13 residues. DNA of the CDR3: TGTGCCGGCAGTGCGGGACAGGGCTACGAGCAGTACTTC. Translation: CAGSAGQGYEQYF.

The chain has TRBV2 and TRBJ2-3; TRBD2 is a possible D gene (7 bases). This CDR3 has 14 amino acids. Deletions cut 7 bases from V and 2 bases from J, with 13 bases between. Per germline, CDR1 SNHLY and CDR2 FYNNEI. DNA of the CDR3: TGTGCCAGCATAAGGGGGGGTTCCACAGATACGCAGTATTTT. Its translation: CASIRGGSTDTQYF. Filled out from reference TRBV2 and TRBJ2-3, the complete variable domain reads EPEVTQTPSHQVTQMGQEVILRCVPISNHLYFYWYRQILGQKVEFLVSFYNNEISEKSEIFDDQFSVERPDGSNFTLKIRSTKLEDSAMYFCASIRGGSTDTQYFGPGTRLTVL.

This rearrangement joins TRBV6-5 to TRBJ2-1; 8 bases align to TRBD2. The CDR3 sequence is 15 residues long. Germline V gene lookup returns CDR1 MNHEY and CDR2 SVGAGI. V was clipped by 6 bases and J by 8 bases; unmatched bases: 12. The CDR3 here is CASRLAEAYQDEQFF. In nucleotides, the CDR3 is TGTGCCAGCAGACTAGCGGAGGCGTACCAAGATGAGCAGTTCTTC.

The V and J genes are TRBV7-8 and TRBJ1-5, with D maybe TRBD1 (6 bases). CDR3 length: 16 residues. Germline assignment: CDR1 SGHVS and CDR2 FQNEAQ. V was trimmed by 5 bases and J by 2 bases, leaving 16 bases between them. CDR3 region: CASSLFRAGGNQPQHF. In DNA form, the CDR3 reads TGTGCCAGCAGCCTATTTAGGGCAGGGGGCAATCAGCCCCAGCATTTT.

V usage is TRBV5-1 and J usage is TRBJ2-5; 13 bases match TRBD2. Germline lookup yields CDR1 SGHRS and CDR2 YFSETQ. The CDR3 is 17 amino acids. The V segment lost 3 bases and the J segment 7 bases; nucleotides outside the gene matches: 12. The CDR3 reads CASSSGLAGDLYVTQYF. DNA for the CDR3: TGCGCCAGCAGCTCCGGACTAGCGGGAGATTTATACGTGACCCAGTACTTC.

V gene TRBV5-1 combines with J gene TRBJ2-5; D not certain. Germline-derived CDR1 and CDR2 are SGHRS and YFSETQ. V was cut by 2 bases and J by 2 bases, with 10 bases left in between. There are 14 residues in the CDR3. In DNA, the CDR3 is TGCGCCAGCAGCTTAGGCCTACTACAAGAGACCCAGTACTTC. Amino acids: CASSLGLLQETQYF.

The rearrangement joins TRBV13 to TRBJ1-5; no reliable D call. Per the germline V gene, CDR1 is PRHDT and CDR2 is FYEKMQ (reference sequence). This CDR3 spans 12 amino acids. V was pared by 2 bases and J by 6 bases, with 5 bases between. The CDR3 loop is CASSLSGQPQHF. The CDR3 nucleotides read TGTGCCAGCAGCTTATCGGGTCAGCCCCAGCATTTT. The complete variable domain, with remaining parts taken from reference TRBV13 and TRBJ1-5, reads AAGVIQSPRHLIKEKRETATLKCYPIPRHDTVYWYQQGPGQDPQFLISFYEKMQSDKGSIPDRFSAQQFSDYHSELNMSSLELGDSALYFCASSLSGQPQHFGDGTRLSIL.

V gene TRBV27 combines with J gene TRBJ2-1; TRBD2 might be the D (6 bases). The CDR3 covers 16 residues. Germline CDR1 MNHEY, CDR2 SMNVEV (reference sequence). Trimming cost V 6 bases and J 3 bases, with 18 bases left between them. The chain's CDR3 is CASSRLRLDYYNEQFF. The CDR3 DNA sequence: TGTGCCAGCAGCCGTCTACGGCTGGACTACTACAATGAGCAGTTCTTC.

CDR3 nucleotides: TGTGCCTGGAGTGTCGGCGGTGGCGGAGCTTTCTTT. Its translation is CAWSVGGGGAFF. The chain is built from TRBV30 and TRBJ1-1; no reliable D call. The CDR3 totals 12 residues. Germline CDR1 GTSNPN, CDR2 SVGIG (reference sequence). V was shortened by 0 bases and J by 10 bases, with 12 bases between the two germline ends.

The chain links TRBV7-9 to TRBJ2-2; 9 nucleotides line up with TRBD2. Germline V gene sequence: CDR1 SEHNR, CDR2 FQNEAQ (reference sequence). V was pared by 5 bases and J by 1 base, with 5 bases of the junction left unmatched. This CDR3 is built from 16 residues. The CDR3: CASSPTSGKNTGELFF. In DNA, the CDR3 is TGTGCCAGCAGCCCGACTAGCGGCAAGAACACCGGGGAGCTGTTTTTT.

This clone has only a few counts. The chain couples TRBV7-9 to TRBJ1-2; possible D gene TRBD1, 6 bases. CDR3 length: 12 residues. V shed 10 bases and J shed 3 bases, with 12 bases lying between them. Germline CDR1 reads SEHNR; CDR2 reads FQNEAQ (reference sequence). The CDR3 nucleotides read TGTGCCATCCTTGGGGGCCACTATGGCTACACCTTC. Its translation is CAILGGHYGYTF.

A single count supports this clone. The chain couples TRBV18 to TRBJ2-1; tentatively, D is TRBD2 (5 bases). Between the trimmed V and J ends, which lost 3 bases and 5 bases, there was a span of 8 bases. The germline CDR1 and CDR2 sequences are KGHSH and LQKENI. This CDR3 has 13 residues. CDR3 sequence (DNA): TGTGCCAGCTCACCGCAACTAGACAATGAGCAGTTCTTC. It yields the protein CASSPQLDNEQFF.

This clone was seen a single time. The V and J genes are TRBV11-2 and TRBJ2-7; TRBD1 is a possible D gene (6 bases). Germline lookup yields CDR1 SGHAT and CDR2 FQNNGV. The CDR3 runs 14 residues. The ends were cut back, 7 bases at V and 0 bases at J, with 13 bases in the middle. CDR3 in amino acids: CASTLQGSSYEQYF. The CDR3 region has the DNA TGTGCCAGCACCCTACAGGGCTCCTCCTACGAGCAGTACTTC.

The chain combines TRBV7-8 with TRBJ1-6; 7 bases line up with TRBD1. Germline V lookup: CDR1 SGHVS, CDR2 FQNEAQ. The length of the CDR3 is 13 residues. V shed 4 bases and J 13 bases; nucleotides not matched to a gene: 7. CDR3 coding DNA: TGTGCCAGCAGCTCTGGACAGGCCGGGCCCCTCCACTTT. It is translated as CASSSGQAGPLHF.

This chain joins TRBV6-5 and TRBJ1-1; D perhaps matches TRBD1 (5 bases). Germline-derived CDR1 and CDR2 are MNHEY and SVGAGI. V was pared by 7 bases and J by 0 bases, with 12 bases between. The CDR3 is made up of 14 amino acids. The CDR3 bases are TGTGCCAGCAAAATAGACAGAATGAACACTGAAGCTTTCTTT. Its protein product is CASKIDRMNTEAFF.

This rearrangement joins TRBV28 to TRBJ1-4, with 9 bases fitting TRBD1. This CDR3 spans 20 amino acids. Germline V lookup: CDR1 MDHEN, CDR2 SYDVKM. V trimming: 5 bases; J trimming: 14 bases; junction bases outside the gene matches: 30. CDR3 sequence (DNA): TGTGCCAGCAGTCTCAAGGCGGGACAGGGTTTTCTAGGGGAATTAGGTAACCTGTTTTTT. Amino acids: CASSLKAGQGFLGELGNLFF.

This clone was counted between two and nine times. The gene calls are TRBV5-1 and TRBJ2-3, with 8 bases identical to TRBD1. V shed 4 bases, J shed 1 base, and the junction held 5 bases outside the gene matches. CDR3 size: 15 residues. CDR1 is SGHRS and CDR2 is YFSETQ in the germline V gene. The DNA for the CDR3 is TGCGCCAGCAGCCAGGGGGCGCCCCGCACAGATACGCAGTATTTT. Residues: CASSQGAPRTDTQYF.

The CDR3 loop reads CASSKGAGELFF. As DNA, the CDR3 is TGTGCCAGTAGTAAGGGAGCCGGGGAGCTGTTTTTT. V and J are TRBV19 and TRBJ2-2, with D perhaps matching TRBD2 (5 bases). V gave up 4 bases and J gave up 6 bases, with 6 bases separating them. The CDR3 length is 12 residues. The V gene's germline CDR1 is LNHDA and CDR2 SQIVND (reference sequence).